This T cell receptor (beta chain) came from a study of patients and donors after allogeneic stem cell transplantation (dated by TCRdb to the early 2020s). Libraries were built with RT-PCR. TCRdb records NextSeq 550 as the sequencer. TCRdb took the public reads, trimmed them with fastp at Q25, ran MiXCR for clone calling and kept in-frame beta chains. For every CDR3 protein sequence, its rows merge into one entry that carries the most common genes and DNA. For this sample the table gives roughly 960,000 distinct CDR3 sequences, of which more than 15% were detected only once. The ten largest clonotypes hold roughly 6% of the sample. The CDR3 measures 13 amino acids from cysteine to phenylalanine. Of the read, only the CDR3 DNA is kept; its 39 bases are in frame from base 1. The germline V gene provides CDR1 SGHRS and CDR2 YFSETQ. Ends trimmed: V by 4 bases, J by 3 bases; bases unmatched to a gene: 0.

This clonotype was detected many times. The antigen this receptor binds is unknown. No much larger clonotype is one base removed from it; base qualities were not supplied. The sequencing sample was made of blood, either unsorted or a sorted T cell fraction (not recorded which). This clonotype was obtained from a human donor who was either an allogeneic HSCT recipient or a stem cell or donor lymphocyte infusion donor (not recorded which). It is not recorded whose cells these are; they may come from a transplant donor. The chain uses TRBV5-1 and TRBJ2-1; TRBD2 fits 8 bases in the junction. CDR3 protein: CASSTSGYNEQFF. In nucleotides, the sequence is TGCGCCAGCAGCACTAGCGGCTACAATGAGCAGTTCTTC. When the CDR3 is completed using the reference TRBV5-1 and TRBJ2-1 genes on either side, the full variable domain is KAGVTQTPRYLIKTRGQQVTLSCSPISGHRSVSWYQQTPGQGLQFLFEYFSETQRNKGNFPGRFSGRQFSNSRSEMNVSTLELGDSALYLCASSTSGYNEQFFGPGTRLTVL.